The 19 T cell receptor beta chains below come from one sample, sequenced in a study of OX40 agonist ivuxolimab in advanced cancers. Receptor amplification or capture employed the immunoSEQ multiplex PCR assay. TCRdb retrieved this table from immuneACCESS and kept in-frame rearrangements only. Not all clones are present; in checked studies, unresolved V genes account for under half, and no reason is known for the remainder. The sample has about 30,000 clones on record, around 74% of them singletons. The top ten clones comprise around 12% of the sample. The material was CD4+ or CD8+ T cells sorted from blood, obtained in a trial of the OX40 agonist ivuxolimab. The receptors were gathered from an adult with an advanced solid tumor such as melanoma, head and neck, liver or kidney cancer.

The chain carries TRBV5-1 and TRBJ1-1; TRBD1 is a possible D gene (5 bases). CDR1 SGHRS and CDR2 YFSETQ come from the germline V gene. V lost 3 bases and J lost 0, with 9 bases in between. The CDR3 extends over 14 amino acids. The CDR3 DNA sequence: TGCGCCAGCAGCTCGGGACCGATGAACACTGAAGCTTTCTTT. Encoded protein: CASSSGPMNTEAFF.

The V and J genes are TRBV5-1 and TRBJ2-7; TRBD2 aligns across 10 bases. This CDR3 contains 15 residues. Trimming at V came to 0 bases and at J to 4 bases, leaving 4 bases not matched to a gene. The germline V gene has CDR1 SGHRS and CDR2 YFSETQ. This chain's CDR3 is CASSLVASGGYEQYF. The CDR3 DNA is TGCGCCAGCAGCTTGGTGGCTAGCGGGGGTTACGAGCAGTACTTC.

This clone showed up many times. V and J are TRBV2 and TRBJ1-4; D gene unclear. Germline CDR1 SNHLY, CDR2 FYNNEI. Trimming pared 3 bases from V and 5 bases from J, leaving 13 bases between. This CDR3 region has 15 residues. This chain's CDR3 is CASSDYSVLNEKLFF. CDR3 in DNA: TGTGCCAGCAGTGATTATTCGGTGCTGAATGAAAAACTGTTTTTT.

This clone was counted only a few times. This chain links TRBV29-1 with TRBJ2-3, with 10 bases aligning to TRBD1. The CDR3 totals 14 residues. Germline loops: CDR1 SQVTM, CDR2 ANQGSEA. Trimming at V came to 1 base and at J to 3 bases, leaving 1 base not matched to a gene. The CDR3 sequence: CSVEGDRGTDTQYF. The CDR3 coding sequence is TGCAGCGTTGAAGGGGACAGGGGTACAGATACGCAGTATTTT.

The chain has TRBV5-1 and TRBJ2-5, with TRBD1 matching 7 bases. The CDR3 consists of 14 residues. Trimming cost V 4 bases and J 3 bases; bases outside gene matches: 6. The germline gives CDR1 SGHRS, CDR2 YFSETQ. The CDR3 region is CASSQQGPKETQYF. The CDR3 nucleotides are TGCGCCAGCAGCCAACAGGGGCCGAAAGAGACCCAGTACTTC. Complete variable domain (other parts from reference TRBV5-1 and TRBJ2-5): KAGVTQTPRYLIKTRGQQVTLSCSPISGHRSVSWYQQTPGQGLQFLFEYFSETQRNKGNFPGRFSGRQFSNSRSEMNVSTLELGDSALYLCASSQQGPKETQYFGPGTRLLVL.

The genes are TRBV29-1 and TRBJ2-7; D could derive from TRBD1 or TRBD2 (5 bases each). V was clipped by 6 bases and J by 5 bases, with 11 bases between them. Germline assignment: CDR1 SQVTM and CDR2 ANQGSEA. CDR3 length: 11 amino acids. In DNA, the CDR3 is TGCAGCGTAGAGGGGAGAGACGAGCAGTACTTC. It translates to CSVEGRDEQYF.

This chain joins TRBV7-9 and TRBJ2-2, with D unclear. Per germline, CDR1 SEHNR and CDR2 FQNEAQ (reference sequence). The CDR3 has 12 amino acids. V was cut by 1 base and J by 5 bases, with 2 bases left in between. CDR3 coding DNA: TGTGCCAGCAGCTTAGGGACCGGGGAGCTGTTTTTT. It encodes CASSLGTGELFF. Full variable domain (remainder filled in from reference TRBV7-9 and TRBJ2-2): DTGVSQNPRHKITKRGQNVTFRCDPISEHNRLYWYRQTLGQGPEFLTYFQNEAQLEKSRLLSDRFSAERPKGSFSTLEIQRTEQGDSAMYLCASSLGTGELFFGEGSRLTVL.

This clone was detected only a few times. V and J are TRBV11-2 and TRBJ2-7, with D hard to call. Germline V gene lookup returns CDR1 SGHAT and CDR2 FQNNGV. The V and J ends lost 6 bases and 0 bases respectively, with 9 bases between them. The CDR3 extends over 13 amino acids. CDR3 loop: CASRNWDSYEQYF. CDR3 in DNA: TGTGCCAGCAGGAACTGGGACTCCTACGAGCAGTACTTC.

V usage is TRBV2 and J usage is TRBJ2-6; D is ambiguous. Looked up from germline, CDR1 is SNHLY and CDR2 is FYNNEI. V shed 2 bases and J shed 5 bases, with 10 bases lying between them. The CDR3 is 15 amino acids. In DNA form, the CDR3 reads TGTGCCAGCAGTGAATCCAGCATGAGGGCCAACGTCCTGACTTTC. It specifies CASSESSMRANVLTF. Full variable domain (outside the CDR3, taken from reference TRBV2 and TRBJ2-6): EPEVTQTPSHQVTQMGQEVILRCVPISNHLYFYWYRQILGQKVEFLVSFYNNEISEKSEIFDDQFSVERPDGSNFTLKIRSTKLEDSAMYFCASSESSMRANVLTFGAGSRLTVL.

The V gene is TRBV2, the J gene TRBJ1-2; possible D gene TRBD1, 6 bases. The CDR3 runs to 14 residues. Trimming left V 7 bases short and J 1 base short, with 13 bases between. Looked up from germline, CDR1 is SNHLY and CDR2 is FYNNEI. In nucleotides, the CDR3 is TGTGCCAGCAATACTAGGGGGTTTAACTATGGCTACACCTTC. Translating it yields CASNTRGFNYGYTF. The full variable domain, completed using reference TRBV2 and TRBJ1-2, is EPEVTQTPSHQVTQMGQEVILRCVPISNHLYFYWYRQILGQKVEFLVSFYNNEISEKSEIFDDQFSVERPDGSNFTLKIRSTKLEDSAMYFCASNTRGFNYGYTFGSGTRLTVV.

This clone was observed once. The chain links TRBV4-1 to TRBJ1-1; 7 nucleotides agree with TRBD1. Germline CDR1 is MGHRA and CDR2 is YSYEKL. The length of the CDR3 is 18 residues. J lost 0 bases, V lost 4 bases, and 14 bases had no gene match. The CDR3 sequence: CASSRIGTVVIMNTEAFF. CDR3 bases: TGCGCCAGCAGCCGAATCGGGACAGTAGTAATCATGAACACTGAAGCTTTCTTT.

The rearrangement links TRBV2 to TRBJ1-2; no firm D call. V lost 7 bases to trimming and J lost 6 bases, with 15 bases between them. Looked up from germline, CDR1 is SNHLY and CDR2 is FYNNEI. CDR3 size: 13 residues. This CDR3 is CASKEVFVDGYTF. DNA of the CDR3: TGTGCCAGCAAGGAGGTTTTCGTAGATGGCTACACCTTC.

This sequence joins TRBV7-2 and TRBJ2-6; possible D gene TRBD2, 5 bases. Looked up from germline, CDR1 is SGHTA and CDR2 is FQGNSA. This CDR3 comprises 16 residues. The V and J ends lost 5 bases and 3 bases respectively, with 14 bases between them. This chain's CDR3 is CASSTLGGFGANVLTF. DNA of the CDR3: TGTGCCAGCAGCACCCTAGGAGGCTTTGGGGCCAACGTCCTGACTTTC.

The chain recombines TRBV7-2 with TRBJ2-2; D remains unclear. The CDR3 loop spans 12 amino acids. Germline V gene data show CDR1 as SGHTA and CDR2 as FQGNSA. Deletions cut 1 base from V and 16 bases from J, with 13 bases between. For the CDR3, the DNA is TGTGCCAGCAGCTTAGATGGCAGGTGGCGGTTTTTT. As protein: CASSLDGRWRFF.

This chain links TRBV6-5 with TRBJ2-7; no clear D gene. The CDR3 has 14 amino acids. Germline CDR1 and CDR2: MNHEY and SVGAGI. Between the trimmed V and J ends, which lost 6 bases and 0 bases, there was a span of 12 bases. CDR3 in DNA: TGTGCCAGCAGCCCCGACCGCAGCTCCTACGAGCAGTACTTC. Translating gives CASSPDRSSYEQYF.

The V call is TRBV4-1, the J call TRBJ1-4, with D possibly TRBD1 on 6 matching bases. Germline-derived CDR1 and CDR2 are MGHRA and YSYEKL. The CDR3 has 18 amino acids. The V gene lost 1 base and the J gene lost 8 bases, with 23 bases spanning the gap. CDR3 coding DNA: TGCGCCAGCAGCCAAGTTCGGACAGCTCCCAAGACCGAAGAAAAACTGTTTTTT. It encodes CASSQVRTAPKTEEKLFF.

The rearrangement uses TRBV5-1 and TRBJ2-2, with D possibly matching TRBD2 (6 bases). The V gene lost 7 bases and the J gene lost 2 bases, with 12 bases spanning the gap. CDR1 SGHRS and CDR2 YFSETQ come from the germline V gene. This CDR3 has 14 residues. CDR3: CASGRTINTGELFF. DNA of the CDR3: TGCGCCAGCGGACGGACTATTAACACCGGGGAGCTGTTTTTT.

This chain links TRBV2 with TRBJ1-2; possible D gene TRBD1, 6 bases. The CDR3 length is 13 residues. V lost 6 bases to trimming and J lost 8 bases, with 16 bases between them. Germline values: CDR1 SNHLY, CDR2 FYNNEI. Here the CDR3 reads CASRARGGNGYTF. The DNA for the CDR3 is TGTGCCAGCAGGGCCCGTGGGGGCAACGGCTACACCTTC.

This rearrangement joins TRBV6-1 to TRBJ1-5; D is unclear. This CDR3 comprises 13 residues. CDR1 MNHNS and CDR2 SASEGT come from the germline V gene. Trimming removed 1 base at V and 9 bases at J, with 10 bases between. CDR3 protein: CASSEERPLPQHF. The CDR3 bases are TGTGCCAGCAGTGAAGAGCGGCCGTTGCCCCAGCATTTT.